The following is a TCR beta chain sequence with its context. What it recognizes is unknown. This entry belongs to a study of T cell clonotyping in hematopoietic cell transplantation. Study context: Cytoreduction preceded collection of pretransplant recipient samples. General observations from the study: Recipient TCR diversity dropped after transplant; expanded clonotypes rose from day 30 to 180.

V lost 0 bases, J lost 5 bases, and 12 bases stayed unmatched. This CDR3 has 18 residues. Germline V gives CDR1 LGHNA, CDR2 YNFKEQ. Time point meaning: recipient sample about 28 days before transplant, after cytoreduction. Using immunoSEQ multiplex PCR, the repertoire was profiled, and TCRdb retains in-frame clones only, with some absent. The sample consists of around 11,000 clones, roughly 91% of them appearing once. Sequenced here: peripheral blood mononuclear cells, sampled before stem cell transplant. This sequence originates from a woman between 45 and 60 years old with chronic myeloid leukemia. Some clones in this sample may be carry-over from other donors' samples. The rearrangement uses TRBV4-2 and TRBJ1-4; 7 bases line up with TRBD1. For the CDR3, the DNA is TGTGCCAGCAGCCAAGAGGGACACCGGGACAGCGACAATGAAAAACTGTTTTTT. Protein product: CASSQEGHRDSDNEKLFF.